In this sample, the clone carrying this T cell receptor beta chain turned up many times. Its target is not known. Each TCR transcript was tagged with a 10-nucleotide random UMI during 5'RACE. Every sequencing run generated in excess of 170 million TCR-beta sequences. These sequences covered 15-18 subjects. MiXCR was run by TCRdb on the 5' RACE reads, yielding one entry per CDR3 protein. The data contain approximately 36,000 distinct CDR3 sequences, 13% to 15% of them seen just once; the ten biggest clones take up 25% to 30%. Trimming at V came to 7 bases and at J to 6 bases, leaving 5 bases not matched to a gene. The V gene's germline CDR1 is SGHTS and CDR2 YDEGEE. The CDR3 runs 14 residues. This sample was taken from a study of neurological immune-mediated disorders. Findings and caveats of the study: Expanded clones shared no CDR3 amino acid sequences across subjects, suggesting private repertoires in all groups. HTLV-1-associated myelopathy displayed the greatest TCR clonal expansion, and multiple sclerosis exhibited the smallest, lower than that of healthy controls.

This receptor was obtained from a woman aged 45-65 years with HTLV-1-associated myelopathy (HAM/TSP). Sequencing was carried out using PBMCs. This chain links TRBV5-8 with TRBJ2-3, with TRBD2 matching over 13 bases. The CDR3 loop is CASQPGLAGDTQYF. The CDR3, as DNA: TGTGCCAGCCAGCCGGGACTAGCGGGGGATACGCAGTATTTT.